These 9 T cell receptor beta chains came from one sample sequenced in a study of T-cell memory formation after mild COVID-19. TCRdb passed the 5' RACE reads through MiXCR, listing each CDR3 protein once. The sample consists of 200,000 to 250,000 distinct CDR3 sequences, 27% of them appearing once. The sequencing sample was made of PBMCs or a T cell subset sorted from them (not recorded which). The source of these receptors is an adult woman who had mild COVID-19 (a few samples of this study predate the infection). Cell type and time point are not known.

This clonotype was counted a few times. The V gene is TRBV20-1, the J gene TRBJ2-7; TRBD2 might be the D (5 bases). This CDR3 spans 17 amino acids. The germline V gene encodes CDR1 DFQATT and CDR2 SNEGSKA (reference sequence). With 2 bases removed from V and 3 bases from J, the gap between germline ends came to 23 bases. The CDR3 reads CSARHPSQQRSLYEQYF. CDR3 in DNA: TGCAGTGCTAGACACCCCTCCCAACAGCGGTCTCTCTACGAGCAGTACTTC.

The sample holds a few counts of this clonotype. The CDR3 sequence is CASSATAEETQYF. CDR3 DNA: TGTGCCAGCAGCGCAACAGCGGAAGAGACCCAGTACTTC. V is TRBV9 and J is TRBJ2-5; possible D gene TRBD2, 5 bases. CDR1 is SGDLS, CDR2 YYNGEE, per germline. There are 13 residues in the CDR3. V lost 3 bases and J lost 3, with 9 bases in between.

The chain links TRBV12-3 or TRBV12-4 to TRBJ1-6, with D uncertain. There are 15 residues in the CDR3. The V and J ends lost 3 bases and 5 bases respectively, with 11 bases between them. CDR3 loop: CASSFSGLHNSPLHF. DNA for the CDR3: TGTGCCAGCAGTTTTTCGGGTTTACATAATTCACCCCTCCACTTT.

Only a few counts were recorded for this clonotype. The CDR3 loop is CASSLGDGDNYGYTF. Here the CDR3 DNA reads TGCGCCAGCAGCTTGGGGGACGGGGATAACTATGGCTACACCTTC. The gene calls are TRBV5-1 and TRBJ1-2; perhaps TRBD1 as D (5 bases). The V end lost 0 bases, the J end lost 1 base, and 10 bases lay between the germline ends. This CDR3 has 15 residues. Per the germline V gene, CDR1 is SGHRS and CDR2 is YFSETQ.

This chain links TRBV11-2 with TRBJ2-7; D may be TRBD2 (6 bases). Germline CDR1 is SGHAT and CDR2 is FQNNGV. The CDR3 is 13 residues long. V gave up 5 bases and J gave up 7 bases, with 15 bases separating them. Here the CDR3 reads CASSISGILEQYF. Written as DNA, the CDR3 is TGTGCCAGCAGCATTAGCGGTATCCTGGAGCAGTACTTC.

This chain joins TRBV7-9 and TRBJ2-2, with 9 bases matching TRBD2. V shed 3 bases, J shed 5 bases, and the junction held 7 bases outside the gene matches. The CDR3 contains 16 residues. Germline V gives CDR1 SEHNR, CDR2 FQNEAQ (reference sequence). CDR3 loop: CASSFGGTSRTGELFF. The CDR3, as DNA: TGTGCCAGCAGCTTCGGGGGGACTAGCAGGACCGGGGAGCTGTTTTTT.

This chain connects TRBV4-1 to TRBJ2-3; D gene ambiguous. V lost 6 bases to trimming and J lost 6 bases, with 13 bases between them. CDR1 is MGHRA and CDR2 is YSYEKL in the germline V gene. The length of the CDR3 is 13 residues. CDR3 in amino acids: CASRSGLEDTQYF. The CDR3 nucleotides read TGCGCCAGCAGATCGGGCTTGGAGGATACGCAGTATTTT.

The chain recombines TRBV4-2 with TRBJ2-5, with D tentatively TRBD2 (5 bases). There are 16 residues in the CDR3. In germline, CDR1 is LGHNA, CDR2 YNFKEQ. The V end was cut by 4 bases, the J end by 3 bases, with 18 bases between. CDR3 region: CASSPLAGEPKETQYF. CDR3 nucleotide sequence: TGTGCCAGCAGCCCCCTTGCTGGGGAGCCCAAAGAGACCCAGTACTTC.

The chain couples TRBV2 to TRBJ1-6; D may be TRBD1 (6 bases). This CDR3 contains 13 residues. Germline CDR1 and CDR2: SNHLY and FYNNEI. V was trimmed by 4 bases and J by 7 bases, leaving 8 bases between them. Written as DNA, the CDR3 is TGTGCCAGCAGTGGACAGGTGAATTCACCCCTCCACTTT. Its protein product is CASSGQVNSPLHF.